Following are 17 T cell receptor beta chains from one sample sequenced in a study of blood T cells in healthy people across ages. Primers used in a second PCR of about 6 to 11 cycles were a sample-barcoded 5' primer and a J-beta primer mix. Each CDR3 protein gets one entry after TCRdb re-called the 5' RACE reads with MiXCR. This sample yields 600,000 or so distinct CDR3 sequences, of which under 25% are seen a single time; roughly 3.4% belongs to the top ten. Sequenced sample: blood. These receptors originate from a man aged 70 or older in good health.

The table lists this clonotype with a few counts. V usage is TRBV4-1 and J usage is TRBJ2-4; no clear D gene. V lost 1 base to trimming and J lost 8 bases, with 12 bases between them. The CDR3 is 14 amino acids. Germline loops: CDR1 MGHRA, CDR2 YSYEKL. The CDR3 protein is CASSQGSGWDIQYF. The CDR3 nucleotides read TGCGCCAGCAGCCAAGGTAGTGGGTGGGACATTCAGTACTTC.

J is TRBJ2-2 and V is TRBV9; 11 bases match TRBD2. With V trimmed by 0 bases and J by 8 bases, 6 bases remained unmatched. Germline V gene sequence: CDR1 SGDLS, CDR2 YYNGEE. The CDR3 extends over 16 amino acids. The CDR3 protein is CASSVGTSGSKGELFF. CDR3 nucleotide sequence: TGTGCCAGCAGCGTAGGTACTAGCGGGAGTAAAGGGGAGCTGTTTTTT.

This clonotype was found many times. The gene calls are TRBV29-1 and TRBJ2-1; D is uncertain. The CDR3 sequence is 12 residues long. With 4 bases removed from V and 3 bases from J, the gap between germline ends came to 7 bases. In germline, CDR1 is SQVTM, CDR2 ANQGSEA. Here the CDR3 reads CSVGAYYNEQFF. As DNA, the CDR3 is TGCAGCGTTGGAGCTTACTACAATGAGCAGTTCTTC.

V is TRBV9 and J is TRBJ2-3, with 8 nucleotides matching TRBD2. CDR1 and CDR2 from the germline V gene are SGDLS and YYNGEE. CDR3 length: 19 amino acids. Trimming took 3 bases from V and 0 from J; bases not matched to a gene: 15. Written as DNA, the CDR3 is TGTGCCAGCAGCGCAGCCCTCGAAACTAGCGGACTTAGCACAGATACGCAGTATTTT. Amino acids: CASSAALETSGLSTDTQYF. Full variable domain (missing parts from reference TRBV9 and TRBJ2-3): DSGVTQTPKHLITATGQRVTLRCSPRSGDLSVYWYQQSLDQGLQFLIQYYNGEERAKGNILERFSAQQFPDLHSELNLSSLELGDSALYFCASSAALETSGLSTDTQYFGPGTRLTVL.

This sequence joins TRBV29-1 and TRBJ2-3; 7 bases are shared with TRBD1. The V segment lost 7 bases and the J segment 0 bases; nucleotides outside the gene matches: 10. CDR1 and CDR2 from the germline V gene are SQVTM and ANQGSEA. The CDR3 consists of 15 residues. CDR3 residues: CSGRPGGTSTDTQYF. Written as DNA, the CDR3 is TGCAGCGGGAGACCAGGGGGAACTAGCACAGATACGCAGTATTTT.

CDR3 loop: CSARVVGETRTGELFF. The CDR3 DNA reads TGCAGTGCTCGGGTCGTGGGGGAGACGCGCACCGGGGAGCTGTTTTTT. V gene TRBV20-1 combines with J gene TRBJ2-2, with D possibly called TRBD1 or TRBD2 (5 bases each). The V gene lost 5 bases and the J gene lost 4 bases, with 20 bases spanning the gap. There are 16 residues in the CDR3. Germline V lookup: CDR1 DFQATT, CDR2 SNEGSKA (reference sequence).

V and J are TRBV2 and TRBJ2-1; 10 bases map to TRBD2. There are 15 residues in the CDR3. Per germline, CDR1 SNHLY and CDR2 FYNNEI. J lost 6 bases, V lost 6 bases, and 8 bases had no gene match. The CDR3 protein is CASREREGPLNEQFF. The CDR3, as DNA: TGTGCCAGCAGAGAGCGGGAGGGGCCCCTCAATGAGCAGTTCTTC. Combining the CDR3 with reference TRBV2 and TRBJ2-1 gives the whole variable domain EPEVTQTPSHQVTQMGQEVILRCVPISNHLYFYWYRQILGQKVEFLVSFYNNEISEKSEIFDDQFSVERPDGSNFTLKIRSTKLEDSAMYFCASREREGPLNEQFFGPGTRLTVL.

The J gene is TRBJ2-5, the V gene TRBV12-3 or TRBV12-4; 8 bases agree with TRBD2. V was pared by 4 bases and J by 5 bases, with 12 bases of the junction left unmatched. This CDR3 spans 16 amino acids. The CDR3 sequence is CASSSGAAGGLETQYF. CDR3 bases: TGTGCCAGCAGTTCCGGAGCGGCGGGAGGTTTGGAGACCCAGTACTTC.

The rearrangement links TRBV20-1 to TRBJ2-5, with 13 bases aligning to TRBD2. Matching the DNA end better, TRBJ2-1 makes the J call doubtful. Germline V gene sequence: CDR1 DFQATT, CDR2 SNEGSKA (reference sequence). The CDR3 is 15 amino acids. CDR3 sequence reads: CSAPGTSGKLNEQFF. Written as DNA, the CDR3 is TGCAGTGCTCCCGGGACTAGCGGGAAACTGAATGAGCAGTTCTTC.

This chain joins TRBV4-1 and TRBJ1-2, with TRBD1 matching over 8 bases. V gave up 5 bases and J gave up 4 bases; unmatched junction bases: 9. The CDR3 loop spans 15 amino acids. CDR1 is MGHRA and CDR2 is YSYEKL in the germline V gene. CDR3 amino acids: CASSGSTGASYGYTF. For the CDR3, the DNA is TGCGCCAGCAGCGGATCGACAGGGGCGTCCTATGGCTACACCTTC.

This clonotype has a handful of counts. The chain uses TRBV3-1 and TRBJ2-2; D is ambiguous. Germline V gene data show CDR1 as LGHDT and CDR2 as YNNKEL (reference sequence). The V end lost 4 bases, the J end lost 1 base, and 10 bases lay between the germline ends. The CDR3 runs 15 residues. CDR3 residues: CASSPLIGNTGELFF. The CDR3 nucleotides are TGTGCCAGCAGCCCGCTAATAGGGAACACCGGGGAGCTGTTTTTT.

This chain links TRBV27 with TRBJ2-5; 7 positions agree with TRBD1. The J call may be incorrect, as the DNA end agrees better with TRBJ2-7. Germline CDR1 MNHEY, CDR2 SMNVEV (reference sequence). The CDR3 spans 14 residues. In DNA, the CDR3 is TGTGCCAGCAGTTTATTTCGGGACAGCTACGAGCAGTACTTC. As protein: CASSLFRDSYEQYF.

Regarding this clonotype: This may arise from a read error, as a much more abundant clone is one base away. The CDR3 region has the DNA TGCAGCGGAGAGATTCTCAGTGGGCAGTTCTTC. Translating it yields CSGEILSGQFF. The chain couples TRBV29-1 to TRBJ2-5; no definite D call. Judging by the DNA end, TRBJ2-1 fits better; the J call may be wrong. This CDR3 has 11 residues. Germline V gene sequence: CDR1 SQVTM, CDR2 ANQGSEA.

The gene calls are TRBV10-2 and TRBJ1-4; D might be TRBD1 (5 bases). Germline values: CDR1 WSHSY, CDR2 SAAADI. CDR3 length equals 15 residues. With 5 bases removed from V and 4 bases from J, the gap between germline ends came to 14 bases. CDR3 coding DNA: TGCGCCAGCAGTCGGTGGGGGATCAATAATGAAAAACTGTTTTTT. This encodes CASSRWGINNEKLFF.

The chain couples TRBV7-2 to TRBJ2-2; no firm D call. V was shortened by 2 bases and J by 9 bases, with 7 bases between the two germline ends. Germline-derived CDR1 and CDR2 are SGHTA and FQGNSA. This CDR3 contains 12 residues. CDR3 nucleotide sequence: TGTGCCAGCAGCTTACGAGCCCGGGAGCTGTTTTTT. Translating gives CASSLRARELFF.

The gene calls are TRBV6-2 or TRBV6-3 and TRBJ1-2; 10 bases are a match to TRBD1. CDR3 length: 15 residues. J was trimmed by 8 bases and V by 5 bases; bases with no gene match: 11. Germline assignment: CDR1 MNHEY and CDR2 SVGEGT. As DNA, the CDR3 is TGTGCCAGCAGTCCCCTGGGACAGGGGATGGGAGGCTACACCTTC. Protein: CASSPLGQGMGGYTF.

This clonotype was detected only a few times. J is TRBJ2-7 and V is TRBV6-6; TRBD1 aligns across 7 bases. CDR1 and CDR2 (germline): MNHNY, SVGAGI (reference sequence). The CDR3 spans 16 residues. Trimming cost V 7 bases and J 2 bases; bases outside gene matches: 14. CDR3 sequence reads: CASILSLGQRPYEQYF. CDR3 sequence (DNA): TGTGCCAGCATCCTCTCCCTGGGACAGCGCCCCTACGAGCAGTACTTC.